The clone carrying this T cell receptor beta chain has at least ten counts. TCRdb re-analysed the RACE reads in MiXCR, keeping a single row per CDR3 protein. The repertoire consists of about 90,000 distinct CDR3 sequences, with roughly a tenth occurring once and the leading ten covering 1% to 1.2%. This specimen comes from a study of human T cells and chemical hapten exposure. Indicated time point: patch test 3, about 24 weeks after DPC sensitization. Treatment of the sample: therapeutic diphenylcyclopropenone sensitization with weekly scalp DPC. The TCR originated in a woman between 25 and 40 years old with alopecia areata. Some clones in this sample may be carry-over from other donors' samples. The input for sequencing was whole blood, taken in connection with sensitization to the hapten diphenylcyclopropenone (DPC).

Here the CDR3 DNA reads TGTGCCAGCACCCCGGGGGTGGCAGGACAGAAACGTGGAAAACTGTTTTTT. Encoded protein: CASTPGVAGQKRGKLFF. The chain couples TRBV6-5 to TRBJ1-4; TRBD1 is a possible D gene (6 bases). Trimming took off 7 bases at V and 10 bases at J, with 28 bases between the two ends. Germline V CDR1 and CDR2: MNHEY, SVGAGI. This CDR3 has 17 residues.